A selection of T cell receptor beta chains follows, all from one sample in a study of human T cells and chemical hapten exposure. In TCRdb, the RACE reads were re-called with MiXCR into one record per CDR3 protein. There are 45,000 to 60,000 distinct CDR3 sequences in the sample; approximately 13% occur only once, and roughly 2.4% lies in the top ten. The starting material was whole blood, obtained in connection with sensitization to the hapten diphenylcyclopropenone (DPC). The source of these receptors is a man in his thirties or forties with alopecia areata. Some clones in this sample may be carry-over from other donors' samples. Both conserved end residues are part of each CDR3. Fields, in order: V gene, J gene, clone size, D gene, CDR3 length, CDR3 DNA, CDR3 protein. The D gene is left open where the match is weak. Only part of the rows carry a size: once, few, many, or a class if the clone is expanded.

TRBV7-2	TRBJ2-7	-	TRBD2	17	TGTGCCAGCAGCTTAAAGTCTAGCGGGGGCCACTCCTACGAGCAGTACTTC	CASSLKSSGGHSYEQYF
TRBV7-2	TRBJ2-7	many	-	15	TGTGCCAGCAGCCCCCGAGGCTACAGCTCCTACGAGCAGTACTTC	CASSPRGYSSYEQYF
TRBV7-9	TRBJ1-1	many	-	13	TGTGCCAGCAGCTTCGACAGGTCCACTGAAGCTTTCTTT	CASSFDRSTEAFF
TRBV12-3/TRBV12-4	TRBJ1-2	many	-	14	TGTGCCAGCAGGATGGGGGGATCTAACTATGGCTACACCTTC	CASRMGGSNYGYTF
TRBV5-5	TRBJ2-3	few	TRBD2	18	TGTGCCAGCAGCTTGAGGTCGACTAGCGGGGGGAGCCAAGATACGCAGTATTTT	CASSLRSTSGGSQDTQYF
TRBV6-2/TRBV6-3	TRBJ1-4	few	-	16	TGTGCCAGCAGTTACTCAACAGGGACCACGGATGAAAAACTGTTTTTT	CASSYSTGTTDEKLFF
TRBV7-3	TRBJ1-3	few	-	14	TGTGCCAGCAGCTTATTCGGCGGTGGAAACACCATATATTTT	CASSLFGGGNTIYF
TRBV6-4	TRBJ2-3	many	TRBD2	15	TGTGCCAGCAGTGTAGCGGGGAGTCCCACAGATACGCAGTATTTT	CASSVAGSPTDTQYF
TRBV19	TRBJ1-6	-	-	13	TGTGCCAGCAGCAGGGTCGAAAATTCACCCCTCCACTTT	CASSRVENSPLHF
TRBV29-1	TRBJ2-7	few	TRBD1	15	TGCAGCGTGGGTCCCGGGACAGGGAGCCCCTACGAGCAGTACTTC	CSVGPGTGSPYEQYF